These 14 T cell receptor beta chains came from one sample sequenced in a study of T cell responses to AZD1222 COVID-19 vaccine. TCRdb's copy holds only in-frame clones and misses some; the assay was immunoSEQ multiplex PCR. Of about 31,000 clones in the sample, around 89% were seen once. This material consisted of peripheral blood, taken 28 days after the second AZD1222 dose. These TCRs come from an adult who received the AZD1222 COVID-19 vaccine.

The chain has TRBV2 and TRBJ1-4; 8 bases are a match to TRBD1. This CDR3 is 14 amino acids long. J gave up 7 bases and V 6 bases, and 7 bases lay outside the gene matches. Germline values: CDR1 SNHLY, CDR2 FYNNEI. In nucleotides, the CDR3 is TGTGCCAGCAGGGACAGGGTTTTAGGTGAAAAACTGTTTTTT. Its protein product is CASRDRVLGEKLFF.

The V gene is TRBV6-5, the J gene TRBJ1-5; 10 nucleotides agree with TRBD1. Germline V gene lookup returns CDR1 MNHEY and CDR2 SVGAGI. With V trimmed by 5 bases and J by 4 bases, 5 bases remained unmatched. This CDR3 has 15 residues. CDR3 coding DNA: TGTGCCAGCAGTACCGGACAGGGGGTAAATCAGCCCCAGCATTTT. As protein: CASSTGQGVNQPQHF.

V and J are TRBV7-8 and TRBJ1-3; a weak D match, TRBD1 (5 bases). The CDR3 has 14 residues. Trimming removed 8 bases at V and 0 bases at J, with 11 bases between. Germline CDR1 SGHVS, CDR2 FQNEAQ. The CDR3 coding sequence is TGTGCCAGCGGGGACTTTTACTCTGGAAACACCATATATTTT. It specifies CASGDFYSGNTIYF.

The CDR3 DNA reads TGTGCCAGCAGCGCAGGGACGGGAAACACTGAAGCTTTCTTT. Encoded protein: CASSAGTGNTEAFF. The gene calls are TRBV9 and TRBJ1-1; D might be TRBD1 (5 bases). This CDR3 region has 14 residues. V gave up 3 bases and J gave up 2 bases, with 11 bases separating them. Germline V lookup: CDR1 SGDLS, CDR2 YYNGEE.

The CDR3 is CASRQVSGNTIYF. Here the CDR3 DNA reads TGTGCCAGTAGACAGGTATCTGGAAACACCATATATTTT. The chain joins TRBV19 to TRBJ1-3; a possible D gene is TRBD1 (5 bases). Germline CDR1 is LNHDA and CDR2 is SQIVND (reference sequence). This CDR3 contains 13 residues. The V and J ends lost 6 bases and 1 base respectively, with 7 bases between them. Full variable domain (rest looked up from reference TRBV19 and TRBJ1-3): DGGITQSPKYLFRKEGQNVTLSCEQNLNHDAMYWYRQDPGQGLRLIYYSQIVNDFQKGDIAEGYSVSREKKESFPLTVTSAQKNPTAFYLCASRQVSGNTIYFGEGSWLTVV.

The CDR3 here is CASSIGGLGGEPQHF. CDR3 DNA: TGTGCCAGCAGCATCGGTGGGCTTGGGGGGGAGCCCCAGCATTTT. The chain carries TRBV5-5 and TRBJ1-5, with TRBD1 as a possible D gene (5 bases). CDR3 length: 15 amino acids. With 4 bases removed from V and 8 bases from J, the gap between germline ends came to 19 bases. Germline V CDR1 and CDR2: SGHKS, YYEKEE (reference sequence).

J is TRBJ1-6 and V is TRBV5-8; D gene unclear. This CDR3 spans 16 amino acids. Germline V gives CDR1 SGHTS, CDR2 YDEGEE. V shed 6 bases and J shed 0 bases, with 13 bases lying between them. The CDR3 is CASTAAGSSYNSPLHF. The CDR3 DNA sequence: TGTGCCAGCACCGCGGCTGGGAGCTCCTATAATTCACCCCTCCACTTT.

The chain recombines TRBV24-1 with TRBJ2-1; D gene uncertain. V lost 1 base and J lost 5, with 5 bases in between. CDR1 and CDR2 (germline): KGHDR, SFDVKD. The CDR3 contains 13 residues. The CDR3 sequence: CATSDLRDNEQFF. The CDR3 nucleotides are TGTGCCACCAGTGATTTACGGGACAATGAGCAGTTCTTC.

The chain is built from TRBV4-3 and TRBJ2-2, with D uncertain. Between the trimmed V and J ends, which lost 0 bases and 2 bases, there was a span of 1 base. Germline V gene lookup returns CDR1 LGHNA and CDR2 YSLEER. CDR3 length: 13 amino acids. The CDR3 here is CASSQDNTGELFF. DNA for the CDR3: TGCGCCAGCAGCCAAGACAACACCGGGGAGCTGTTTTTT.

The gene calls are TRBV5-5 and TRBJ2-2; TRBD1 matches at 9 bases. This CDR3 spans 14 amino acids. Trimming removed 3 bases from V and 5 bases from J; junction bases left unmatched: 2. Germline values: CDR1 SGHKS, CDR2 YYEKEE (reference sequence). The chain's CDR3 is CASSWGTGTGELFF. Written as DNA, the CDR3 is TGTGCCAGCAGCTGGGGGACAGGGACCGGGGAGCTGTTTTTT. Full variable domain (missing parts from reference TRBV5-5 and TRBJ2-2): DAGVTQSPTHLIKTRGQQVTLRCSPISGHKSVSWYQQVLGQGPQFIFQYYEKEERGRGNFPDRFSARQFPNYSSELNVNALLLGDSALYLCASSWGTGTGELFFGEGSRLTVL.

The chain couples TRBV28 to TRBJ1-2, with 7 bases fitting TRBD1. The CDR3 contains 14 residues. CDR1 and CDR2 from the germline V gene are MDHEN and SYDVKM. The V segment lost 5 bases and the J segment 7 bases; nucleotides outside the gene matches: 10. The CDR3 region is CASSPNDRVPGYTF. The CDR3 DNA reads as TGTGCCAGCAGTCCGAACGACAGGGTTCCTGGCTACACCTTC.

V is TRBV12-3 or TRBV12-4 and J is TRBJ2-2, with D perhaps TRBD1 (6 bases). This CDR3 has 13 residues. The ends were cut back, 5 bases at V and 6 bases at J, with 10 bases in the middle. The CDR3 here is CASSSRGSGELFF. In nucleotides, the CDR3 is TGTGCCAGCAGTAGCAGGGGCTCCGGGGAGCTGTTTTTT.

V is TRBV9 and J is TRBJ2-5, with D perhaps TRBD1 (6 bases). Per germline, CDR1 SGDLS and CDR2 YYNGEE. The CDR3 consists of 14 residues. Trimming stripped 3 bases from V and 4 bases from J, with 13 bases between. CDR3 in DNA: TGTGCCAGCAGCGACCGACAGGCACCAGAGACCCAGTACTTC. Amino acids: CASSDRQAPETQYF.

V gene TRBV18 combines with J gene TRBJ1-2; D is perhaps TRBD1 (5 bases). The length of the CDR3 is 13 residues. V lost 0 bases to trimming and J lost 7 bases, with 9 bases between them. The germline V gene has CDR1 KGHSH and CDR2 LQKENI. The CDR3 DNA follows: TGTGCCAGCTCACCACCTGGGGGTGGTGGCTACACCTTC. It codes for CASSPPGGGGYTF.